One T cell receptor beta chain is described in this entry. Its antigen is as yet unknown. Time point meaning: week 23, last vaccination. Mutant IDH1 20-mer peptide, at 300 ug, made up each vaccine dose, with topical imiquimod. Diagnosis in the donors showed new WHO grade 3 or 4 astrocytomas that were IDH1-mutant and ATRX-lost. The data originate from a study of a mutant IDH1 vaccine in newly diagnosed glioma. The CDR3 extends over 16 amino acids. Deletions cut 6 bases from V and 1 base from J, with 16 bases between. Germline loops: CDR1 MNHEY, CDR2 SMNVEV (reference sequence). Data came from immunoSEQ multiplex PCR; TCRdb stores just in-frame clones and leaves some out. The sample has 52,000 or so clones; under 90% are singletons.

J is TRBJ1-5 and V is TRBV27; D remains unclear. The sample consisted of PBMCs, taken from a glioma patient whose treatment included an IDH1 peptide vaccine. The receptor comes from a man aged 35 to 55 with glioma. The DNA for the CDR3 is TGTGCCAGCAGGCGCGAGTGGGGTCAGAGCAATCAGCCCCAGCATTTT. Protein: CASRREWGQSNQPQHF.